The 25 T cell receptor beta chains presented below share a single source sample, sequenced in a study of identical twins. TCRdb analysed the 5' RACE reads with MiXCR anew, one entry per CDR3 protein. The sample has some 760,000 distinct CDR3 sequences; roughly 18% are singletons. The same sample was also studied in work on T cells expressing NK-cell markers.

The sample consisted of PBMCs. The receptors come from a woman aged 18-29 years in good health.

This chain connects TRBV7-2 to TRBJ2-6, with D perhaps TRBD1 (5 bases). Germline V gene sequence: CDR1 SGHTA, CDR2 FQGNSA. Between the trimmed V and J ends, which lost 0 bases and 1 base, there was a span of 16 bases. The CDR3 consists of 19 residues. The CDR3 DNA sequence: TGTGCCAGCAGCTTAGCGATCACAGGACATTCTTCTGGGGCCAACGTCCTGACTTTC. The encoded protein is CASSLAITGHSSGANVLTF.

The chain is built from TRBV13 and TRBJ2-5; TRBD2 is a possible D gene (5 bases). V lost 6 bases and J 1 base, leaving 15 bases between the germline ends. The CDR3 length is 15 residues. The germline gives CDR1 PRHDT, CDR2 FYEKMQ (reference sequence). The CDR3 sequence is CASRATWEFQETQYF. The CDR3, as DNA: TGTGCCAGCAGAGCGACATGGGAGTTCCAAGAGACCCAGTACTTC.

The chain carries TRBV7-9 and TRBJ1-1; TRBD1 is a possible D gene (5 bases). V lost 1 base and J 1 base, leaving 10 bases between the germline ends. Germline V lookup: CDR1 SEHNR, CDR2 FQNEAQ (reference sequence). This CDR3 has 15 amino acids. In DNA form, the CDR3 reads TGTGCCAGCAGCTTAGAGTATACAGGGAACACTGAAGCTTTCTTT. It is translated as CASSLEYTGNTEAFF.

This chain links TRBV2 with TRBJ2-1, with unresolved D. This CDR3 region has 15 residues. V shed 2 bases and J shed 5 bases, with 13 bases lying between them. CDR1 and CDR2 (germline): SNHLY, FYNNEI. The CDR3 reads CASSEWTPEDNEQFF. The CDR3 DNA follows: TGTGCCAGCAGTGAATGGACGCCTGAGGACAATGAGCAGTTCTTC.

The chain employs TRBV20-1 and TRBJ1-4; 7 bases fit TRBD1. Germline V gene lookup returns CDR1 DFQATT and CDR2 SNEGSKA (reference sequence). The V segment lost 8 bases and the J segment 8 bases; nucleotides outside the gene matches: 11. This CDR3 has 13 amino acids. CDR3 DNA sequence: TGCAGTACCCGACAGGGAGGGGGCGAAAAACTGTTTTTT. Translated, it gives CSTRQGGGEKLFF.

The genes are TRBV20-1 and TRBJ1-5; D is unresolved. The CDR3 is 12 amino acids. V lost 6 bases and J 0 bases, leaving 6 bases between the germline ends. Germline CDR1 and CDR2: DFQATT and SNEGSKA (reference sequence). This CDR3 reads CSALHSNQPQHF. For the CDR3, the DNA is TGCAGTGCCTTACATAGCAATCAGCCCCAGCATTTT.

A few counts support this clonotype. The junction departs from the called germline gene at one end, perhaps through a read error. J is TRBJ2-7 and V is TRBV27, with D possibly TRBD2 on 5 matching bases. This CDR3 is built from 13 residues. Germline CDR1 reads MNHEY; CDR2 reads SMNVEV (reference sequence). For the CDR3, the DNA is TGTGCCAGCAGTCGATATTCGACATCGGAGGAGACCTTC. Translation: CASSRYSTSEETF.

V is TRBV5-1 and J is TRBJ1-2; maybe TRBD1 (6 bases). With 2 bases removed from V and 8 bases from J, the gap between germline ends came to 10 bases. Germline V gives CDR1 SGHRS, CDR2 YFSETQ. The CDR3 runs to 12 residues. The CDR3 DNA sequence: TGCGCCAGCAGCTTACAGGGTATGGGCTACACCTTC. Translation gives CASSLQGMGYTF.

V gene TRBV5-1 combines with J gene TRBJ2-4, with a tentative D call TRBD2 (5 bases). The CDR3 consists of 13 residues. Trimming cost V 4 bases and J 5 bases, with 10 bases left between them. Germline V CDR1 and CDR2: SGHRS, YFSETQ. The CDR3 region is CASSPVGENIQYF. In DNA form, the CDR3 reads TGCGCCAGCAGCCCTGTCGGGGAAAACATTCAGTACTTC.

CDR3 coding DNA: TGCAGTGCTAGAATGGCTAGCGGGGGGAAAAACATTCAGTACTTC. Its translation: CSARMASGGKNIQYF. The chain carries TRBV20-1 and TRBJ2-4, with 11 positions matching TRBD2. The CDR3 is 15 amino acids. Trimming cost V 2 bases and J 4 bases; bases outside gene matches: 4. Germline CDR1 is DFQATT and CDR2 is SNEGSKA (reference sequence).

This clonotype has a handful of counts. The chain recombines TRBV6-2 or TRBV6-3 with TRBJ1-5; D gene ambiguous. V lost 0 bases to trimming and J lost 7 bases, with 7 bases between them. The CDR3 spans 13 residues. Germline V CDR1 and CDR2: MNHEY, SVGEGT. The CDR3 here is CASSYSGRQPQHF. The CDR3 DNA sequence: TGTGCCAGCAGTTACTCGGGGAGGCAGCCCCAGCATTTT.

At least ten counts were recorded for this clonotype. CDR3 in DNA: TGTGCCGGAAGCGGGGGTGGTCCCTATGGCTACACCTTC. Residues: CAGSGGGPYGYTF. The gene calls are TRBV10-3 and TRBJ1-2; weak D call: TRBD1 (5 bases). Per the germline V gene, CDR1 is ENHRY and CDR2 is SYGVKD. The V end was cut by 11 bases, the J end by 4 bases, with 17 bases between. The CDR3 is 13 amino acids.

The chain is built from TRBV6-2 or TRBV6-3 and TRBJ2-1; D remains ambiguous. Per the germline V gene, CDR1 is MNHEY and CDR2 is SVGEGT. This CDR3 spans 11 amino acids. Trimming shortened V by 7 bases and J by 6 bases, and 7 bases separated the two germline ends. Here the CDR3 reads CASTAVNEQFF. CDR3 in DNA: TGTGCCAGCACGGCCGTCAATGAGCAGTTCTTC.

This chain links TRBV6-5 with TRBJ1-1; D perhaps matches TRBD1 (5 bases). CDR1 and CDR2 from the germline V gene are MNHEY and SVGAGI. V lost 0 bases, J lost 2 bases, and 7 bases lay in between. This CDR3 has 14 amino acids. In DNA, the CDR3 is TGTGCCAGCAGTTACTCACAGGCTAACACTGAAGCTTTCTTT. Its translation: CASSYSQANTEAFF.

This clonotype showed up just a few times. The V call is TRBV10-3, the J call TRBJ2-2; perhaps D is TRBD1 or TRBD2 (5 bases each). Trimming took 10 bases from V and 1 from J, leaving 13 bases between them. Germline lookup yields CDR1 ENHRY and CDR2 SYGVKD. The CDR3 has 14 amino acids. The CDR3 protein is CATARGVNTGELFF. CDR3 bases: TGTGCCACCGCTAGAGGGGTGAACACCGGGGAGCTGTTTTTT.

V is TRBV6-2 or TRBV6-3 and J is TRBJ2-5; D unclear. V was pared by 2 bases and J by 5 bases, with 6 bases between. Germline CDR1 is MNHEY and CDR2 is SVGEGT. This CDR3 has 12 residues. CDR3 in amino acids: CASSYRRETQYF. The CDR3 bases are TGTGCCAGCAGTTACCGCAGGGAGACCCAGTACTTC.

The V and J genes are TRBV20-1 and TRBJ2-1; possible D gene TRBD2, 5 bases. Trimming stripped 0 bases from V and 3 bases from J, with 15 bases between. There are 16 residues in the CDR3. Per germline, CDR1 DFQATT and CDR2 SNEGSKA (reference sequence). CDR3: CSARDRVGMGYNEQFF. The CDR3 DNA is TGCAGTGCTAGAGATCGTGTCGGGATGGGCTACAATGAGCAGTTCTTC.

The chain links TRBV18 to TRBJ1-2, with D unresolved. Between the trimmed V and J ends, which lost 1 base and 6 bases, there was a span of 3 bases. The CDR3 sequence is 11 residues long. Germline CDR1 reads KGHSH; CDR2 reads LQKENI. In DNA, the CDR3 is TGTGCCAGCTCACCACGGAATGGCTACACCTTC. It is translated as CASSPRNGYTF.

This clonotype was picked up a small number of times. The chain employs TRBV14 and TRBJ2-5; the D is unclear. CDR3 length: 15 residues. V was pared by 2 bases and J by 2 bases, with 12 bases between. CDR1 and CDR2 from the germline V gene are SGHDN and FVKESK. DNA of the CDR3: TGTGCCAGCAGCCAAAGACGACTCCTTCAAGAGACCCAGTACTTC. Translating gives CASSQRRLLQETQYF.

V and J are TRBV5-1 and TRBJ2-7; maybe TRBD2 (6 bases). V was clipped by 4 bases and J by 4 bases, with 30 bases between them. The CDR3 has 19 residues. Germline CDR1 SGHRS, CDR2 YFSETQ. The CDR3 is CASSPGTQSIFGGRYEQYF. The CDR3 DNA is TGCGCCAGCAGCCCCGGGACTCAGAGTATCTTCGGGGGAAGATACGAGCAGTACTTC.

The chain combines TRBV5-1 with TRBJ1-1, with a possible D match to TRBD1 (5 bases). V was pared by 5 bases and J by 4 bases, with 21 bases between. This CDR3 region has 16 residues. Per the germline V gene, CDR1 is SGHRS and CDR2 is YFSETQ. CDR3 protein: CASRGPGTVVSTEAFF. DNA for the CDR3: TGCGCCAGCAGGGGTCCCGGGACGGTTGTTAGCACTGAAGCTTTCTTT.

V is TRBV24-1 and J is TRBJ2-2; 11 bases fit TRBD1. Germline V gives CDR1 KGHDR, CDR2 SFDVKD. CDR3 length: 17 amino acids. V gave up 2 bases and J gave up 5 bases; unmatched junction bases: 6. CDR3 sequence (DNA): TGTGCCACCAGTGATTCCCGGACAGGGGGCAGGACCGGGGAGCTGTTTTTT. It is translated as CATSDSRTGGRTGELFF.

This clonotype has a handful of counts. The chain carries TRBV6-5 and TRBJ1-2, with D tentatively TRBD1 (6 bases). The CDR3 loop spans 14 amino acids. Germline V gene sequence: CDR1 MNHEY, CDR2 SVGAGI. V was trimmed by 0 bases and J by 4 bases, leaving 9 bases between them. The CDR3 DNA follows: TGTGCCAGCAGTTACTCGGGGGCCCGCTATGGCTACACCTTC. Protein sequence: CASSYSGARYGYTF.

The table lists this clonotype with a few counts. The chain combines TRBV12-3 or TRBV12-4 with TRBJ1-2; D is unclear. V was pared by 3 bases and J by 6 bases, with 11 bases between. CDR3 length equals 13 residues. The DNA of the CDR3 is TGTGCCAGCAGTTTCTCCTTTACCAATGGCTACACCTTC. It codes for CASSFSFTNGYTF.

This clonotype was picked up one time. The V and J genes are TRBV12-3 or TRBV12-4 and TRBJ2-5, with 8 bases fitting TRBD2. The CDR3 sequence is 14 residues long. V lost 6 bases, J lost 4 bases, and 7 bases stayed unmatched. CDR3 nucleotides: TGTGCCAGCAGGCTCCCCGGGGGGGTAGAGACCCAGTACTTC. Translating it yields CASRLPGGVETQYF.